This TCR beta chain was obtained from a study of long-term antiretroviral therapy in people with HIV. The assay, immunoSEQ v3.0, was run at survey level. TCRdb's table, derived via immunoSEQ multiplex PCR, lists solely in-frame clones and lacks some. The table has 25,000 to 30,000 clones, 82% seen once. V lost 2 bases and J lost 8; bases outside the gene matches: 7. Germline assignment: CDR1 LNHDA and CDR2 SQIVND (reference sequence). The CDR3 covers 14 residues. The sample consisted of unsorted PBMCs, taken 0.8 years before starting antiretroviral therapy. The TCR was taken from a man younger than 35 with HIV. The rearrangement joins TRBV19 to TRBJ1-2, with 8 bases that match TRBD1. CDR3 sequence (DNA): TGTGCCAGTAGTATACCGGGACAGGAGCGCGGCTACACCTTC. It translates to CASSIPGQERGYTF.